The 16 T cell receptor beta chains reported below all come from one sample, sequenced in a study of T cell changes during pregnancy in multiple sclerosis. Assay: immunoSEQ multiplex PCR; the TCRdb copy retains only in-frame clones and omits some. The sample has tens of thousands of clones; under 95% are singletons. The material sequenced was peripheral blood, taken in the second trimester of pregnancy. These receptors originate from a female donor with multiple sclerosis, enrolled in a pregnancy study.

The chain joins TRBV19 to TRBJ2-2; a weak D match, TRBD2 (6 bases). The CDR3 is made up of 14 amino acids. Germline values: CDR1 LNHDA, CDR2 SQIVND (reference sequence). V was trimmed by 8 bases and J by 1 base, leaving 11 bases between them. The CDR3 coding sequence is TGTGCCAGTCTCCCCGGGGGGAACACCGGGGAGCTGTTTTTT. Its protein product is CASLPGGNTGELFF. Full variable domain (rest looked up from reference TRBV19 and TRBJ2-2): DGGITQSPKYLFRKEGQNVTLSCEQNLNHDAMYWYRQDPGQGLRLIYYSQIVNDFQKGDIAEGYSVSREKKESFPLTVTSAQKNPTAFYLCASLPGGNTGELFFGEGSRLTVL.

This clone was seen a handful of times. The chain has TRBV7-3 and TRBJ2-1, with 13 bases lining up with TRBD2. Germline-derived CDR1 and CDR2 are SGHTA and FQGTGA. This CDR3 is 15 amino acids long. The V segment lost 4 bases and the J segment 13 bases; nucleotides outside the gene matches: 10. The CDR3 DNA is TGTGCCAGCAGCTCCGAACGACTAGCGGGGGGTCTACAGTTCTTC. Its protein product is CASSSERLAGGLQFF.

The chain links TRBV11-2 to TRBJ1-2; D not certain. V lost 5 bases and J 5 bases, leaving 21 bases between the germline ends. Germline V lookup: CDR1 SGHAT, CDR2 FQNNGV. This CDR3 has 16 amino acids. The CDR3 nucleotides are TGTGCCAGCAGCCAAGGCTCAGCAGGTTCCCCATATGGCTACACCTTC. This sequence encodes CASSQGSAGSPYGYTF.

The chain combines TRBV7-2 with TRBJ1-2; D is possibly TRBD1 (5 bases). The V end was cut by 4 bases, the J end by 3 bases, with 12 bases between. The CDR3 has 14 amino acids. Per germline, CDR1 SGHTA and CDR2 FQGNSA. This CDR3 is CASSSTEFDYGYTF. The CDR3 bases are TGTGCCAGCAGCTCGACAGAATTCGACTATGGCTACACCTTC.

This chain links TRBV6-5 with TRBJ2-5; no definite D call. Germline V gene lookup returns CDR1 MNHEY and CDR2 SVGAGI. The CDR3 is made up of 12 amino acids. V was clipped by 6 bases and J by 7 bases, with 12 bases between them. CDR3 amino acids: CASSGNSGTQYF. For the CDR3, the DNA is TGTGCCAGCAGCGGAAACTCGGGGACCCAGTACTTC.

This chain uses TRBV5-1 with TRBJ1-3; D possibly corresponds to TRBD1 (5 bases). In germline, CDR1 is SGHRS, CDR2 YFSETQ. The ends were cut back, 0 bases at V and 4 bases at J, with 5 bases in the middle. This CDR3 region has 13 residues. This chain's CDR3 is CASSLGQGNTIYF. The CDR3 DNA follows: TGCGCCAGCAGCTTGGGACAGGGAAACACCATATATTTT.

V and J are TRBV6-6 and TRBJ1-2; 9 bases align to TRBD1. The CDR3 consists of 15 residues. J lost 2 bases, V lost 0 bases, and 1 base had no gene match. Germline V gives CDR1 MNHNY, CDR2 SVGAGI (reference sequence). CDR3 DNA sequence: TGTGCCAGCAGTTACTCGACAGGGGGGAACTATGGCTACACCTTC. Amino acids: CASSYSTGGNYGYTF.

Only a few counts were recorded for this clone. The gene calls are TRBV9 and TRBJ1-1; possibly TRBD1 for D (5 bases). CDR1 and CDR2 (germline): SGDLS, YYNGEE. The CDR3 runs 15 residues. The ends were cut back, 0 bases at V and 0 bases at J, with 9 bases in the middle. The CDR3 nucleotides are TGTGCCAGCAGCGTAGCCACAGGACTGAACACTGAAGCTTTCTTT. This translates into CASSVATGLNTEAFF.

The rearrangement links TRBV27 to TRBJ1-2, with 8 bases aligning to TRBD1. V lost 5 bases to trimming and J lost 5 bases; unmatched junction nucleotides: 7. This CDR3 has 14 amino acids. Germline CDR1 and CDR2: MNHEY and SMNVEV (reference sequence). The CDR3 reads CASSVRGQGYGYTF. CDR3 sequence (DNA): TGTGCCAGCAGTGTCAGGGGGCAAGGTTATGGCTACACCTTC.

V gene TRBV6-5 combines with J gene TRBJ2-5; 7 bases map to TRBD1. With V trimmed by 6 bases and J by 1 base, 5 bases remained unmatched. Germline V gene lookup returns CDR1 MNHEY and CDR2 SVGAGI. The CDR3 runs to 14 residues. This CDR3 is CASRDWDSQETQYF. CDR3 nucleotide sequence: TGTGCCAGCAGAGACTGGGACAGCCAAGAGACCCAGTACTTC.

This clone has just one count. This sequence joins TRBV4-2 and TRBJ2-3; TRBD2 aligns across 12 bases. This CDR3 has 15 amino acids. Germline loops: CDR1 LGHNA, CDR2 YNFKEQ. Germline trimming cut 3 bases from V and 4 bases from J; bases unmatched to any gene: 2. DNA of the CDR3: TGTGCCAGCAGCCACTCTAGCGGGGGGGCAGATACGCAGTATTTT. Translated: CASSHSSGGADTQYF.

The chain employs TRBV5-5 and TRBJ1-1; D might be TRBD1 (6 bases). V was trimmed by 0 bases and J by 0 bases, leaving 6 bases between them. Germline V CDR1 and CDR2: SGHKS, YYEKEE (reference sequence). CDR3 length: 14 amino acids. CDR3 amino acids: CASSLGTVNTEAFF. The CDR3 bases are TGTGCCAGCAGCTTGGGGACAGTGAACACTGAAGCTTTCTTT. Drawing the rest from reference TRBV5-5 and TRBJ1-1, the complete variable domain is DAGVTQSPTHLIKTRGQQVTLRCSPISGHKSVSWYQQVLGQGPQFIFQYYEKEERGRGNFPDRFSARQFPNYSSELNVNALLLGDSALYLCASSLGTVNTEAFFGQGTRLTVV.

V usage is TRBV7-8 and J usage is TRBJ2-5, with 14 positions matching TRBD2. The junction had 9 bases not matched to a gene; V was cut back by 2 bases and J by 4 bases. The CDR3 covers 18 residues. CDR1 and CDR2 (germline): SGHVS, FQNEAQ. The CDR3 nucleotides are TGTGCCAGCAGCTTAACCCCGGGACTAGCGGGGGAGGGAGAGACCCAGTACTTC. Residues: CASSLTPGLAGEGETQYF.

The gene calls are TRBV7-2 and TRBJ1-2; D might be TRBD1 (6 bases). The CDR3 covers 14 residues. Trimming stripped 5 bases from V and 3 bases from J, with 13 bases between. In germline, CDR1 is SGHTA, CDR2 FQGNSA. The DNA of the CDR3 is TGTGCCAGCAGCCGAATAGGGGGGGACTATGGCTACACCTTC. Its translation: CASSRIGGDYGYTF.

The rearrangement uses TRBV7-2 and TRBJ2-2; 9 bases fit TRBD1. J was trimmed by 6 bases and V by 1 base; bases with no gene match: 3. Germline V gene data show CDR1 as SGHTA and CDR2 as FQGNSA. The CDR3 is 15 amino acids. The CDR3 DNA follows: TGTGCCAGCAGCTTAGACAGGGGGCGTCCCGGGGAGCTGTTTTTT. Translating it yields CASSLDRGRPGELFF. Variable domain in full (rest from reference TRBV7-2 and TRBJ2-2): GAGVSQSPSNKVTEKGKDVELRCDPISGHTALYWYRQSLGQGLEFLIYFQGNSAPDKSGLPSDRFSAERTGGSVSTLTIQRTQQEDSAVYLCASSLDRGRPGELFFGEGSRLTVL.

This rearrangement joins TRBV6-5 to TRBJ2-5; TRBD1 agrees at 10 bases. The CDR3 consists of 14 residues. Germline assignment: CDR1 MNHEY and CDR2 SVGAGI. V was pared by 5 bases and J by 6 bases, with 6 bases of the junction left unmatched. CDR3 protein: CASSPGQGLKTQYF. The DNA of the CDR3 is TGTGCCAGCAGTCCGGGACAGGGGTTGAAGACCCAGTACTTC.